This is a list of T cell receptor beta chains from one sample in a study of cytomegalovirus exposure and HLA in healthy donors. Libraries were prepared by immunoSEQ multiplex PCR; TCRdb keeps only in-frame clonotypes and omits some of them. The sample has some 120,000 clones; more than 80% are singletons. Source material: PBMCs. These receptors were obtained from a man aged 40-55 years in good health and CMV-seronegative. The CDR3 runs from the conserved cysteine through the conserved F or W. A D gene is named only where the DNA matches it firmly. A row's size may be missing; if present it is once, few, many or a size class.

V	size	J	D	CDR3	DNA
TRBV7-9	NA	TRBJ1-1	NA	CASSLLEGTEAFF	TGTGCCAGCAGCTTACTGGAGGGAACTGAAGCTTTCTTT
TRBV7-9	NA	TRBJ1-3	NA	CASSLATSGTSRNTIYF	TGTGCCAGCAGCTTAGCAACCTCCGGGACATCTCGAAACACCATATATTTT
TRBV11-2	NA	TRBJ2-1	NA	CASSLGGVGSSYNEQFF	TGTGCCAGCAGCTTAGGGGGAGTGGGCAGCTCCTACAATGAGCAGTTCTTC
TRBV7-3	NA	TRBJ2-1	NA	CASSLGGHDEQFF	TGTGCCAGCAGCTTAGGAGGCCACGATGAGCAGTTCTTC
TRBV9	NA	TRBJ1-3	NA	CASSGSGLAASGNTIYF	TGTGCCAGCAGCGGTAGCGGTCTGGCAGCCTCTGGAAACACCATATATTTT
TRBV28	NA	TRBJ2-7	NA	CASSPGISYEQYF	TGTGCCAGCAGCCCCGGGATATCCTACGAGCAGTACTTC
TRBV7-2	NA	TRBJ1-2	NA	CASSLGAGLGYTF	TGTGCCAGCAGCTTAGGGGCAGGGCTGGGCTACACCTTC
TRBV30	NA	TRBJ2-5	TRBD2	CAWSMTRTGTSGFETQYF	TGTGCCTGGAGTATGACCAGAACCGGGACTAGCGGGTTCGAGACCCAGTACTTC
TRBV7-9	NA	TRBJ2-3	TRBD2	CASSLQSGGVTDTQYF	TGTGCCAGCAGCCTACAGAGCGGGGGGGTCACAGATACGCAGTATTTT
TRBV30	NA	TRBJ1-2	NA	CAWGLQRGYTF	TGTGCCTGGGGACTTCAGCGGGGCTACACCTTC
TRBV6-5	NA	TRBJ1-3	NA	CASSYGAAGNTIYF	TGTGCCAGCAGTTACGGGGCCGCAGGAAACACCATATATTTT
TRBV27	NA	TRBJ1-3	TRBD1	CASSLYGTGATNTIYF	TGTGCCAGCAGTTTATACGGGACAGGGGCAACAAACACCATATATTTT
TRBV7-2	NA	TRBJ2-1	NA	CASSSRTAYNEQFF	TGTGCCAGCAGCTCAAGGACTGCCTACAATGAGCAGTTCTTC
TRBV6-1	NA	TRBJ2-7	NA	CASSVGLFSSYEQYF	TGTGCCAGCAGTGTCGGACTGTTTTCCTCCTACGAGCAGTACTTC
TRBV6-5	NA	TRBJ2-2	NA	CASSYGQEAGELFF	TGTGCCAGCAGTTATGGGCAGGAGGCCGGGGAGCTGTTTTTT
TRBV5-1	NA	TRBJ1-4	TRBD1	CASSWGQGANEKLFF	TGCGCCAGCAGCTGGGGACAGGGGGCGAATGAAAAACTGTTTTTT
TRBV7-6	few	TRBJ2-2	TRBD2	CASSLPIAGTGELFF	TGTGCCAGCAGCTTACCAATAGCGGGGACCGGGGAGCTGTTTTTT
TRBV9	few	TRBJ1-4	TRBD1	CASSVGGTAYEKLFF	TGTGCCAGCAGCGTAGGAGGGACAGCCTATGAAAAACTGTTTTTT
TRBV5-1	NA	TRBJ2-7	NA	CASSLQGSGYEQYF	TGCGCCAGCAGCTTGCAGGGGTCGGGCTACGAGCAGTACTTC
TRBV30	once	TRBJ1-5	TRBD1	CAWSVKMGQFYQPQHF	TGTGCCTGGAGTGTAAAAATGGGACAGTTCTATCAGCCCCAGCATTTT
TRBV2	few	TRBJ1-5	NA	CASSAQGNSNQPQHF	TGTGCCAGCAGTGCCCAGGGGAATAGCAATCAGCCCCAGCATTTT
TRBV2	NA	TRBJ2-7	TRBD2	CASTGTSGTGEQYF	TGTGCCAGCACCGGGACTAGCGGGACTGGCGAGCAGTACTTC